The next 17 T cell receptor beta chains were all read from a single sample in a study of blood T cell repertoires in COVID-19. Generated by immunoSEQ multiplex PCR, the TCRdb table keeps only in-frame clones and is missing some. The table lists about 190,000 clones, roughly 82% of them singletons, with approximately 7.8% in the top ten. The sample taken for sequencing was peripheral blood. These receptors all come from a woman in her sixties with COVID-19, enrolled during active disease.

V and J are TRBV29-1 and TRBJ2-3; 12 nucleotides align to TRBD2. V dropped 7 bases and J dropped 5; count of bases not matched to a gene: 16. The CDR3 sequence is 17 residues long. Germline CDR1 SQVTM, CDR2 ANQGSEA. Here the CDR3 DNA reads TGCAGCGCTAGTTCAACCCGGACTAGCGGGGTTAGAGATACGCAGTATTTT. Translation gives CSASSTRTSGVRDTQYF.

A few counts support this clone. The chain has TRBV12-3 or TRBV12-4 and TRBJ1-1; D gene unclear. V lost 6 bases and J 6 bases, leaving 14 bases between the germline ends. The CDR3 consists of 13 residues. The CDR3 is CASRFLSPAEAFF. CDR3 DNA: TGTGCCAGCAGATTCTTAAGCCCCGCTGAAGCTTTCTTT.

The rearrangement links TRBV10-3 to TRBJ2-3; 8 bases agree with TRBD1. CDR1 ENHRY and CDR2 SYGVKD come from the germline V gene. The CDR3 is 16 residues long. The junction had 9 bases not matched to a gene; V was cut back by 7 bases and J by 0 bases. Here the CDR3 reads CAITSTGAESTDTQYF. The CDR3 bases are TGTGCCATCACCTCGACAGGGGCAGAGAGCACAGATACGCAGTATTTT.

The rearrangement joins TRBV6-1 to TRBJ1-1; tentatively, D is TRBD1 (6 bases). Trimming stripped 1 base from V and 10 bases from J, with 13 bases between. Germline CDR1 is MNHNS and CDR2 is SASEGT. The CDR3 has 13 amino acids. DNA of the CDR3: TGTGCCAGCAGTGAAGTAACAGGGAGCGGAGCTTTCTTT. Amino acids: CASSEVTGSGAFF.

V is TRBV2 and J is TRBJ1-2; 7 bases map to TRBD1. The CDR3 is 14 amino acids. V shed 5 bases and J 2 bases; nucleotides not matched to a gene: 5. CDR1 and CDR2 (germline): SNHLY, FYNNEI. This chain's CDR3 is CASSTIQGNYGYTF. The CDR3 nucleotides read TGTGCCAGCAGTACAATACAGGGGAACTATGGCTACACCTTC.

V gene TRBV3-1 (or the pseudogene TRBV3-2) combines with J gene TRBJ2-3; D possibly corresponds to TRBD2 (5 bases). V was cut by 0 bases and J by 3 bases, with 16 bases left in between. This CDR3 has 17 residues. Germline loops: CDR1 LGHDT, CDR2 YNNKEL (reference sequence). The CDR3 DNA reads TGTGCCAGCAGCCAAGATCGGACGGGATATGGTACAGATACGCAGTATTTT. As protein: CASSQDRTGYGTDTQYF.

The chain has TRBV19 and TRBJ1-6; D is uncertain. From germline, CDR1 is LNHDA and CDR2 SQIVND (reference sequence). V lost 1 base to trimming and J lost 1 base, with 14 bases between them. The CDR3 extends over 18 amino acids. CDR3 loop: CASSIGPPIGSYNSPLHF. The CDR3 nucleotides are TGTGCCAGTAGTATAGGGCCACCCATCGGGTCCTATAATTCACCCCTCCACTTT.

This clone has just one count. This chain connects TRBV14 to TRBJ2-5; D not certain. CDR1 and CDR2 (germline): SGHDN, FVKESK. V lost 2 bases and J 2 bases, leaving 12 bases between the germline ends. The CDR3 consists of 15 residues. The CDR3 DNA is TGTGCCAGCAGCCAATATCGCGTGGTACAAGAGACCCAGTACTTC. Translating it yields CASSQYRVVQETQYF.

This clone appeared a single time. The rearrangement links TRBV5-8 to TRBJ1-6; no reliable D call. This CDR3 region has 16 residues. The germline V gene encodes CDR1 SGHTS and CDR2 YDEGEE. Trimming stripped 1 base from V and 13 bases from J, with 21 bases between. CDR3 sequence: CASSLNSPGKRFPLHF. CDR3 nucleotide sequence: TGTGCCAGCAGCTTGAACAGTCCGGGGAAGAGGTTCCCCCTCCACTTT.

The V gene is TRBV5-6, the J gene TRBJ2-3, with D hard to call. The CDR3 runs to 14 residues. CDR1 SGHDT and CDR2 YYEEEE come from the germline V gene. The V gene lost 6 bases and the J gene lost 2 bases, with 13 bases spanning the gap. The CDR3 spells CASIYNDNTDTQYF. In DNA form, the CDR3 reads TGTGCCAGCATTTACAACGACAACACAGATACGCAGTATTTT.

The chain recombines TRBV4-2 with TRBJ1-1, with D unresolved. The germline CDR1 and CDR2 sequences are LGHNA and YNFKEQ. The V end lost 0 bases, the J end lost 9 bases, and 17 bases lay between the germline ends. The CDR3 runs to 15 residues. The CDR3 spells CASSQDYSHDYQAFF. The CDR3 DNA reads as TGTGCCAGCAGCCAAGATTACAGCCACGATTACCAAGCTTTCTTT.

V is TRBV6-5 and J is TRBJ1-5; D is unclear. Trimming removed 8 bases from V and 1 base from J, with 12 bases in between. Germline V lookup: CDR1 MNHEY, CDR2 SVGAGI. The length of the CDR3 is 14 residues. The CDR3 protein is CASRGGTSNQPQHF. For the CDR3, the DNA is TGTGCCAGCCGGGGAGGCACCAGCAATCAGCCCCAGCATTTT.

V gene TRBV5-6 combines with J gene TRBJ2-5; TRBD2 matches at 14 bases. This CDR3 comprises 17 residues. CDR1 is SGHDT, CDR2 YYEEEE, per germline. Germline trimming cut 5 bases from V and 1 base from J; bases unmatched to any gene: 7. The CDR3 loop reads CASRPGTSGSLQETQYF. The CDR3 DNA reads TGTGCCAGCAGACCCGGGACTAGCGGGAGCCTCCAAGAGACCCAGTACTTC.

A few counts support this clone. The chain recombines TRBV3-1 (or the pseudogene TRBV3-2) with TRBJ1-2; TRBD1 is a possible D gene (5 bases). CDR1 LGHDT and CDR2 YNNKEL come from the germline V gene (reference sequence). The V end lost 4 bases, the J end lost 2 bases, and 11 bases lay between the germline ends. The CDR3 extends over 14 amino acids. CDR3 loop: CASSLEGRNYGYTF. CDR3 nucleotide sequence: TGTGCCAGCAGCCTGGAGGGGAGGAACTATGGCTACACCTTC.

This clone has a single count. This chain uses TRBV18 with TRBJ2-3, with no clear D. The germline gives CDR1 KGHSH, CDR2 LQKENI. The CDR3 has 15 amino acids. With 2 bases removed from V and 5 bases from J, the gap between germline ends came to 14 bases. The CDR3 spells CASSPELTPGDTQYF. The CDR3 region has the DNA TGTGCCAGCTCACCAGAGTTGACTCCGGGAGATACGCAGTATTTT.

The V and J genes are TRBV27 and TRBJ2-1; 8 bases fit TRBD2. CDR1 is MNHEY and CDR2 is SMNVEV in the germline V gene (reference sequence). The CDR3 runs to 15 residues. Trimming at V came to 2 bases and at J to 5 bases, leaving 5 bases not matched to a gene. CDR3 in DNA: TGTGCCAGCAGTTTAACGGGAGGGCCGGACAATGAGCAGTTCTTC. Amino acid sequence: CASSLTGGPDNEQFF.

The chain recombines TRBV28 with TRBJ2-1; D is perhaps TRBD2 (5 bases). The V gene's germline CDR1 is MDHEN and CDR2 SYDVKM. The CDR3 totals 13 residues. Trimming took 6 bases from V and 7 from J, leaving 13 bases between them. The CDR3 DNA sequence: TGTGCCAGCAGGCCGGGATCAAGGAATGAGCAGTTCTTC. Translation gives CASRPGSRNEQFF.